This is a list of T cell receptor beta chains from one sample in a study of cytomegalovirus exposure and HLA in healthy donors. Assay: immunoSEQ multiplex PCR; the TCRdb copy retains only in-frame clones and omits some. The data contain under 55,000 clones, about three quarters of them singletons. Sequencing was carried out using PBMCs. These receptors originate from a man aged 18 to 29 in good health and CMV-seronegative. Each CDR3 is given with its conserved first and last residue. Each record gives: V gene, J gene, D gene, CDR3 length, clone size, CDR3 DNA, CDR3 protein. A D gene is named only where the DNA matches it firmly. Clone size is given for some rows only: seen once, a few or many times, or a class if the clone is expanded.

>TRBV10-3|TRBJ2-1|TRBD1|14|.
TGTGCTATAACCGGGACAGGGGGCTACAATGAGCAGTTCTTC
CAITGTGGYNEQFF
>TRBV19|TRBJ1-5|.|14|.
TGTGCCAGTAGTGGATGGGGGGTGGGACAGCCCCAGCATTTT
CASSGWGVGQPQHF
>TRBV2|TRBJ2-3|.|12|.
TGTGCCAGCAGTGGGACAGTGGATACGCAGTATTTT
CASSGTVDTQYF
>TRBV28|TRBJ2-5|.|16|.
TGTGCCAGCAGTAACCTAACAGGGCGGCCTCAAGAGACCCAGTACTTC
CASSNLTGRPQETQYF
>TRBV28|TRBJ1-6|.|12|few
TGTGCCAGCAGTTTCAATGATTCACCCCTCCACTTT
CASSFNDSPLHF
>TRBV7-2|TRBJ2-7|.|14|.
TGTGCCAGCAGCTTCCGGACAAACTCCTACGAGCAGTACTTC
CASSFRTNSYEQYF
>TRBV7-2|TRBJ2-5|.|12|once
TGTGCCAGCAGCTCATTTGCGGAGACCCAGTACTTC
CASSSFAETQYF
>TRBV7-2|TRBJ1-5|.|15|.
TGTGCCAGCAGCCTCTCCGGGGGGCCCTATCAGCCCCAGCATTTT
CASSLSGGPYQPQHF
>TRBV6-1|TRBJ2-3|TRBD1|15|.
TGTGCCAGCAGTGGCCCACAGGGGTACACAGATACGCAGTATTTT
CASSGPQGYTDTQYF
>TRBV7-2|TRBJ2-2|.|15|.
TGTGCCAGCAGCTTAACCTCTGGAGACACCGGGGAGCTGTTTTTT
CASSLTSGDTGELFF
>TRBV6-1|TRBJ2-1|.|14|.
TGTGCCAGCAGTGAATACTTACGATACAATGAGCAGTTCTTC
CASSEYLRYNEQFF
>TRBV7-8|TRBJ1-1|.|13|few
TGTGCCAGCAGCGCCGGGTGGAACACTGAAGCTTTCTTT
CASSAGWNTEAFF
>TRBV19|TRBJ2-3|.|11|.
TGTGCCAGTAGTACGACTAGTTCGCAGTATTTT
CASSTTSSQYF
>TRBV7-3|TRBJ2-1|TRBD1|15|.
TGTGCCAGCAGCCCCGGGACAGGGGCCTACAATGAGCAGTTCTTC
CASSPGTGAYNEQFF
>TRBV30|TRBJ2-7|TRBD2|14|.
TGTGCCTGGAGGAATGCGGGAGCGTCCTACGAGCAGTACTTC
CAWRNAGASYEQYF
>TRBV6-5|TRBJ1-4|TRBD1|15|.
TGTGCCAGCAGTATTGCTTGGACAGGGACTGAAAAACTGTTTTTT
CASSIAWTGTEKLFF
>TRBV6-1|TRBJ2-1|TRBD1|16|once
TGTGCCAGCAGTAAAGTAGGGGGACAGGGGAATAATGAGCAGTTCTTC
CASSKVGGQGNNEQFF
>TRBV4-3|TRBJ2-3|TRBD1|15|.
TGCGCCAGCAGCCCGGACAGGGGCTCAACAGATACGCAGTATTTT
CASSPDRGSTDTQYF
>TRBV4-1|TRBJ2-7|.|13|.
TGCGCCAGCAGCCGGGACTTTACCTACGAGCAGTACTTC
CASSRDFTYEQYF
>TRBV10-3|TRBJ2-7|.|14|.
TGTGCCATCAGAGGGACATTCAACGAATATGAGCAGTACTTC
CAIRGTFNEYEQYF
>TRBV5-1|TRBJ1-5|TRBD1|13|.
TGCGCCAGCAGCTTGCACAGGGGCCAGCCCCAGCATTTT
CASSLHRGQPQHF
>TRBV5-4|TRBJ1-2|TRBD1|15|.
TGTGCCAGCACCAAGGGGACAGGGACCTCTCATGGCTACACCTTC
CASTKGTGTSHGYTF
>TRBV14|TRBJ1-1|TRBD1|14|once
TGTGCCAGCAGCCTGACAGGGCTGAACACTGAAGCTTTCTTT
CASSLTGLNTEAFF
>TRBV25-1|TRBJ1-2|.|15|few
TGTGCCAGCAGTGAATCGCACAGAGACACCTATGGCTACACCTTC
CASSESHRDTYGYTF
>TRBV4-2|TRBJ2-7|.|17|few
TGTGCCAGCAGCCAAAAGCTGAGGGGGTCTTACTCCTACGAGCAGTACTTC
CASSQKLRGSYSYEQYF
>TRBV10-3|TRBJ1-1|.|15|.
TGTGCCATCAGCCCATCCGGACAAATGAACACTGAAGCTTTCTTT
CAISPSGQMNTEAFF
>TRBV7-8|TRBJ1-1|TRBD1|14|.
TGTGCCAGCAGCCCCCAGACAGGGGACACTGAAGCTTTCTTT
CASSPQTGDTEAFF
>TRBV4-3|TRBJ2-3|TRBD1|16|.
TGCGCCAGCAGCCAAAAGGCTACAGGGGACACAGATACGCAGTATTTT
CASSQKATGDTDTQYF
>TRBV28|TRBJ2-2|TRBD2|15|few
TGTGCCAGCAGACGTGGACTAGGGAACACCGGGGAGCTGTTTTTT
CASRRGLGNTGELFF
>TRBV27|TRBJ1-1|.|13|.
TGTGCCAGCAGTTCCCAGGGGCGCACTGAAGCTTTCTTT
CASSSQGRTEAFF
>TRBV27|TRBJ2-2|.|13|.
TGTGCCAGCAGTTTTTCGGGCACCGGGGAGCTGTTTTTT
CASSFSGTGELFF
>TRBV19|TRBJ2-3|TRBD2|14|.
TGTGCCAGTACCCCGAGACTAGCGGGTGATACGCAGTATTTT
CASTPRLAGDTQYF
>TRBV5-4|TRBJ2-1|TRBD1|16|.
TGTGCCAGCAGCGCCCCCGGGACAGGAGGTTACAATGAGCAGTTCTTC
CASSAPGTGGYNEQFF
>TRBV2|TRBJ2-3|TRBD1|16|.
TGTGCCAGCAGTGAATGGGAACAGGGGTTCACAGATACGCAGTATTTT
CASSEWEQGFTDTQYF
>TRBV5-4|TRBJ1-1|TRBD1|17|.
TGTGCCAGCAGCTTGGGCGACAGGGGGCGGTTGGGCACTGAAGCTTTCTTT
CASSLGDRGRLGTEAFF
>TRBV7-3|TRBJ1-2|.|13|few
TGTGCCAGCAGCTTAGAAGACGGGAATGGCTACACCTTC
CASSLEDGNGYTF
>TRBV28|TRBJ2-7|TRBD2|13|few
TGTGCCAGCAGAACTAGCGGGAGTTACGAGCAGTACTTC
CASRTSGSYEQYF
>TRBV2|TRBJ1-3|TRBD1|15|.
TGTGCCAGCAGCGGAGGACAGGGCTCAGGAAACACCATATATTTT
CASSGGQGSGNTIYF
>TRBV6-5|TRBJ2-7|TRBD2|15|.
TGTGCCAGCAGCGTGACTAGCGGGAGAGGCTACGAGCAGTACTTC
CASSVTSGRGYEQYF
>TRBV28|TRBJ1-1|.|12|.
TGTGCCAGCAACTCGCCCAAGGGGGAAGCTTTCTTT
CASNSPKGEAFF
>TRBV9|TRBJ1-1|.|15|.
TGTGCCAGCAGCGTAGAGGTCACCCCGGGCACTGAAGCTTTCTTT
CASSVEVTPGTEAFF
>TRBV7-8|TRBJ1-2|.|14|.
TGTGCCAGCAGGGAAGCGGGGCGAAACTATGGCTACACCTTC
CASREAGRNYGYTF
>TRBV11-2|TRBJ2-7|TRBD2|14|.
TGTGCCAGCAGCCCCTCCGGGTTGGGAGGGGAGCAGTACTTC
CASSPSGLGGEQYF
>TRBV25-1|TRBJ2-6|TRBD1|18|.
TGTGCCAGCAGTTCGCGGACAGGGACCTTCTCTGGGGCCAACGTCCTGACTTTC
CASSSRTGTFSGANVLTF
>TRBV5-1|TRBJ2-7|.|16|.
TGCGCCAGCAGCTTGAGTGGGAGTGATACCAGCTACGAGCAGTACTTC
CASSLSGSDTSYEQYF